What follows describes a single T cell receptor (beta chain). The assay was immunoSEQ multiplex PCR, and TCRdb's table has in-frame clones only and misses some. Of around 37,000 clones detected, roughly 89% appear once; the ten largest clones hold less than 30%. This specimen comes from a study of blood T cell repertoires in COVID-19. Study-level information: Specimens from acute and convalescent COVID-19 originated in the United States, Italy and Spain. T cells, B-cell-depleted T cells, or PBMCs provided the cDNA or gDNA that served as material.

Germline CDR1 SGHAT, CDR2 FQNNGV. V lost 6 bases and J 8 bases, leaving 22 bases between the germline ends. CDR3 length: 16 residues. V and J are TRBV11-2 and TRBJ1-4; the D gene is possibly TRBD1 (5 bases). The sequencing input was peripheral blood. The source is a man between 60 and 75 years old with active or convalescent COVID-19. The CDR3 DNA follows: TGTGCCAGCAGTCTAGGAGAAGGGGCGGGAAGGGAAAAACTGTTTTTT. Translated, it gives CASSLGEGAGREKLFF.